Below, 5 T cell receptor beta chains from the same sample are listed, as sequenced in a study of shared clonotypes between healthy human individuals. The data were produced by immunoSEQ multiplex PCR, yet TCRdb's version contains in-frame clones alone and is incomplete. Among 2,500,000 or so clones listed, 80% to 95% were seen once. The material sequenced was naive CD4+ T cells from PBMCs. Subset reported: CD45RA+ positively selected. The source of these receptors is a man aged 18 to 29 in good health. Some clones in this sample may be carry-over from other donors' samples.

A few counts support this clone. Other DNA sequences in this sample translate to the same CDR3. The rearrangement links TRBV7-3 to TRBJ2-7; TRBD2 matches 13 bases. CDR3 length: 14 amino acids. Germline trimming cut 4 bases from V and 5 bases from J; bases unmatched to any gene: 2. Germline lookup yields CDR1 SGHTA and CDR2 FQGTGA. For the CDR3, the DNA is TGTGCCAGCAGCTCCGGACTAGCGGGAGACGAGCAGTACTTC. Protein sequence: CASSSGLAGDEQYF.

This sequence joins TRBV4-3 and TRBJ1-2, with D possibly TRBD1 on 6 matching bases. Germline V lookup: CDR1 LGHNA, CDR2 YSLEER. The CDR3 is 17 amino acids. V gave up 5 bases and J gave up 2 bases, with 21 bases separating them. This CDR3 reads CASSSSRAGALNYGYTF. The CDR3 DNA reads TGCGCCAGCAGCAGTTCAAGGGCGGGGGCACTAAACTATGGCTACACCTTC.

J is TRBJ2-7 and V is TRBV11-2, with 8 bases lining up with TRBD1. The length of the CDR3 is 15 residues. CDR1 and CDR2 (germline): SGHAT, FQNNGV. V was pared by 1 base and J by 4 bases, with 6 bases of the junction left unmatched. The CDR3 region has the DNA TGTGCCAGCAGCTTAGGGAGGACAGGGATTTACGAGCAGTACTTC. It codes for CASSLGRTGIYEQYF.

The chain recombines TRBV2 with TRBJ2-2; D is unresolved. CDR3 length equals 13 residues. The V end lost 4 bases, the J end lost 10 bases, and 13 bases lay between the germline ends. Germline V CDR1 and CDR2: SNHLY, FYNNEI. The CDR3 sequence is CASSVLTSAELFF. DNA of the CDR3: TGTGCCAGCAGTGTCCTCACTTCCGCGGAGCTGTTTTTT.

This chain uses TRBV28 with TRBJ1-2, with D unresolved. The CDR3 extends over 15 amino acids. Per the germline V gene, CDR1 is MDHEN and CDR2 is SYDVKM. V gave up 7 bases and J gave up 7 bases, with 22 bases separating them. Here the CDR3 DNA reads TGTGCCAGCACTTCCCTGAGCGCACTAATTGGTGGCTACACCTTC. This translates into CASTSLSALIGGYTF.